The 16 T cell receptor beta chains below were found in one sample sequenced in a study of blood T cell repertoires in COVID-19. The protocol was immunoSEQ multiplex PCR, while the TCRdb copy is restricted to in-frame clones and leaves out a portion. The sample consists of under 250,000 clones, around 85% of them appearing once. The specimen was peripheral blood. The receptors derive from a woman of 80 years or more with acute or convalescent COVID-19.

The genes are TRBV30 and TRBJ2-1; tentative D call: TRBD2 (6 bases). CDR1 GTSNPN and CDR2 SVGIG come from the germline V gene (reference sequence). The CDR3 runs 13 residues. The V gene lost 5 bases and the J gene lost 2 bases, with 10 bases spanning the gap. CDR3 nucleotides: TGTGCCTGGCGGGACTTACCCTACAATGAGCAGTTCTTC. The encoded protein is CAWRDLPYNEQFF.

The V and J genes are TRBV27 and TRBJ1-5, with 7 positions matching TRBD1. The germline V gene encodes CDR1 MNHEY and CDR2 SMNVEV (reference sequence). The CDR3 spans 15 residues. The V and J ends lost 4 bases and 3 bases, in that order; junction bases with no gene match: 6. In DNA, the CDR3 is TGTGCCAGCAGTTCCCGGACAGGACACAATCAGCCCCAGCATTTT. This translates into CASSSRTGHNQPQHF.

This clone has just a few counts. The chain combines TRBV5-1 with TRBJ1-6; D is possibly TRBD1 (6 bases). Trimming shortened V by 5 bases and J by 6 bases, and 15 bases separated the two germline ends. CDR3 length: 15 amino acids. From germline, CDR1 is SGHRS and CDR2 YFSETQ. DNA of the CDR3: TGCGCCAGCAGAGAACAGGGAGACTTTAATTCACCCCTCCACTTT. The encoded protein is CASREQGDFNSPLHF.

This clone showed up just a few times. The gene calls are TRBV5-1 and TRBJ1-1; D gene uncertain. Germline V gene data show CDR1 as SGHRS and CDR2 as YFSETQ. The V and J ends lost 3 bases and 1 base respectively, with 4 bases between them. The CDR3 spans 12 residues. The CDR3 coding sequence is TGCGCCAGCAGCTCCCGGAACACTGAAGCTTTCTTT. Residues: CASSSRNTEAFF.

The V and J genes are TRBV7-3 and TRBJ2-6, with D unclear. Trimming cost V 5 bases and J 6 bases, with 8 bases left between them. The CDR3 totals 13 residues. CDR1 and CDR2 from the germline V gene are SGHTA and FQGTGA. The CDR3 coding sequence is TGTGCCAGCAGCCTCAGTGAGGCCAACGTCCTGACTTTC. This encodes CASSLSEANVLTF.

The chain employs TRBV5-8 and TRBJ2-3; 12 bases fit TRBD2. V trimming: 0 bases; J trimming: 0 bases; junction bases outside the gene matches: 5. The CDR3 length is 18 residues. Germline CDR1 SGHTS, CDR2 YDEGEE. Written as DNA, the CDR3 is TGTGCCAGCAGCTTGGCGTGGACTAGCGGGACTAGCACAGATACGCAGTATTTT. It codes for CASSLAWTSGTSTDTQYF.

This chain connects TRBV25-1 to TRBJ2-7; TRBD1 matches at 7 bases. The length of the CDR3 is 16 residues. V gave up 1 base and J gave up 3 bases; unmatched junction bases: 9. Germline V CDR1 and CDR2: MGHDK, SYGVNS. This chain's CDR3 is CASSELGADRIYEQYF. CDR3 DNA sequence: TGTGCCAGCAGTGAATTGGGGGCGGACAGGATCTACGAGCAGTACTTC.

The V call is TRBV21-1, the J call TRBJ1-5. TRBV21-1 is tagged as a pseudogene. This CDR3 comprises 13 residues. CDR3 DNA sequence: TGTGCCATCTCACGGGGGAACAATCAGCCCCAGCATTTT. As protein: CAISRGNNQPQHF.

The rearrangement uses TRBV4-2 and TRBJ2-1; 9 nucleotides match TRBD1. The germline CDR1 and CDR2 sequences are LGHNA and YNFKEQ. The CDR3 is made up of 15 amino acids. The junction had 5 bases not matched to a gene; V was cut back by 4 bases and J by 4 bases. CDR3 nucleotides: TGTGCCAGCAGCCGGGACAGGGTGAGTTACAATGAGCAGTTCTTC. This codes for CASSRDRVSYNEQFF.

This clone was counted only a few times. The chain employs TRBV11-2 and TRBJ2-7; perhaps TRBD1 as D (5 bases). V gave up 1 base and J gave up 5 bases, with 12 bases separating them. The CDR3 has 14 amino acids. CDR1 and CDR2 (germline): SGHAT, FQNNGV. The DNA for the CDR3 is TGTGCCAGCAGCTTAGCCAGGGCCACCGACGAGCAGTACTTC. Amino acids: CASSLARATDEQYF. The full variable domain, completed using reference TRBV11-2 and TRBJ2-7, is EAGVAQSPRYKIIEKRQSVAFWCNPISGHATLYWYQQILGQGPKLLIQFQNNGVVDDSQLPKDRFSAERLKGVDSTLKIQPAKLEDSAVYLCASSLARATDEQYFGPGTRLTVT.

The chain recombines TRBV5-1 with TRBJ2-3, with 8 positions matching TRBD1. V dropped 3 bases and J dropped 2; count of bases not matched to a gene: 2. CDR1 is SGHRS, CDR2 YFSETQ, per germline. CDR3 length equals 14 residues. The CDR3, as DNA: TGCGCCAGCAGCTCGGGACAGGCCACAGATACGCAGTATTTT. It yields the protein CASSSGQATDTQYF.

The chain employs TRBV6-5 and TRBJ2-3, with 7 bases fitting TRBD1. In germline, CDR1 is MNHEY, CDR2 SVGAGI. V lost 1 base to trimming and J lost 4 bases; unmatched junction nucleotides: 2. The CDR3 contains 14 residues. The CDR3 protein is CASSYLQGADTQYF. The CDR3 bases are TGTGCCAGCAGTTACTTGCAGGGGGCAGATACGCAGTATTTT.

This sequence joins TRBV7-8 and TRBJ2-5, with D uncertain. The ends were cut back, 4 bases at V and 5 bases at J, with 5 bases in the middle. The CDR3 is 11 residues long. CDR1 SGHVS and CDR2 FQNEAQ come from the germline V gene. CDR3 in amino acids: CASSSLETQYF. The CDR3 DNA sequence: TGTGCCAGCAGCTCCCTGGAGACCCAGTACTTC. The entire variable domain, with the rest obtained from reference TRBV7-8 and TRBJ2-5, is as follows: GAGVSQSPRYKVAKRGQDVALRCDPISGHVSLFWYQQALGQGPEFLTYFQNEAQLDKSGLPSDRFFAERPEGSVSTLKIQRTQQEDSAVYLCASSSLETQYFGPGTRLLVL.

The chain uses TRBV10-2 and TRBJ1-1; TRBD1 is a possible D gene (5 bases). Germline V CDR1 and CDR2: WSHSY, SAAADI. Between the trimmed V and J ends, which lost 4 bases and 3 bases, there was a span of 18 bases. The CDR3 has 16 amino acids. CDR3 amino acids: CASSGGLGVEYTEAFF. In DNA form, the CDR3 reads TGCGCCAGCAGTGGAGGTTTAGGGGTTGAGTACACTGAAGCTTTCTTT.

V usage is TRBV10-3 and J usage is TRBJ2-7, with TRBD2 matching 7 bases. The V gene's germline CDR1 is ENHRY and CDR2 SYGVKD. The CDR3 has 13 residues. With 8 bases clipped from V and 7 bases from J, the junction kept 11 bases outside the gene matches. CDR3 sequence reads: CAIVQTLAEEQYF. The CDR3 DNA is TGTGCCATCGTCCAGACCCTAGCGGAAGAGCAGTACTTC.

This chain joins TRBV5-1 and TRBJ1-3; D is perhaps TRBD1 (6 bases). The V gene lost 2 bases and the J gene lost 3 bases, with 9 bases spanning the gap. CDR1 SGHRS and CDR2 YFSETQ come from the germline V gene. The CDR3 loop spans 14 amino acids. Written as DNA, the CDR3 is TGCGCCAGCAGCTTTGGACAGATTGGAAACACCATATATTTT. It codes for CASSFGQIGNTIYF.